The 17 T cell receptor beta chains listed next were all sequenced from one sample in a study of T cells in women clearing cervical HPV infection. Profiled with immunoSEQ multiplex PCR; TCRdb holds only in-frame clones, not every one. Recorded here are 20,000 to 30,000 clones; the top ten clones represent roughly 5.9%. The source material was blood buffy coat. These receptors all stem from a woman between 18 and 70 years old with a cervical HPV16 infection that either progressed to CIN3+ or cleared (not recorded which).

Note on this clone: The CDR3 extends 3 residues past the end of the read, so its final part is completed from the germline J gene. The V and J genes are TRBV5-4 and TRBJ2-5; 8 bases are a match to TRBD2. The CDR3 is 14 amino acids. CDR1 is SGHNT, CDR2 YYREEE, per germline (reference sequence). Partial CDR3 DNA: TGTGCCAGCAGCCCGGGACTAGTAGCGGATACC. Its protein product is CASSPGLVADT. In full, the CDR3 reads CASSPGLVADTQYF. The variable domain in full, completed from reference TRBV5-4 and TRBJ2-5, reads ETGVTQSPTHLIKTRGQQVTLRCSSQSGHNTVSWYQQALGQGPQFIFQYYREEENGRGNFPPRFSGLQFPNYSSELNVNALELDDSALYLCASSPGLVADTQYFGPGTRLLVL.

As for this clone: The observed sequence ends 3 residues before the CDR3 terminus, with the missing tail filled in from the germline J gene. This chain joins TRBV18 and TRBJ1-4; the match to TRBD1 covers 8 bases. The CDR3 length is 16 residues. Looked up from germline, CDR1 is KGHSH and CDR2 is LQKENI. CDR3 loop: CASSPVDRGRGSPLFF. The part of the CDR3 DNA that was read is TGTGCCAGCTCACCGGTCGACAGGGGAAGAGGATCACCA.

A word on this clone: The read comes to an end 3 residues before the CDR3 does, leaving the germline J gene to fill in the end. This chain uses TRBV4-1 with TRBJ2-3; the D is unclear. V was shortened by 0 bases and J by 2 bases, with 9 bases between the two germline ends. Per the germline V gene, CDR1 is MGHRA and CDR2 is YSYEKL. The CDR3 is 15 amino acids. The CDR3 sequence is CASSQEEGSTDTQYF. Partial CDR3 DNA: TGCGCCAGCAGCCAAGAGGAAGGGTCCACAGATACG.

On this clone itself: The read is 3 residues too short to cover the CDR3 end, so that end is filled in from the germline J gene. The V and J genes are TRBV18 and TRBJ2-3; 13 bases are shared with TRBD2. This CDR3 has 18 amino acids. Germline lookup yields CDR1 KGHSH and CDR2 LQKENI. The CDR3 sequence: CASSPRTSGSVGQETQYF. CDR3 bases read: TGTGCCAGCTCACCGAGGACTAGCGGGAGCGTTGGCCAAGAGACG.

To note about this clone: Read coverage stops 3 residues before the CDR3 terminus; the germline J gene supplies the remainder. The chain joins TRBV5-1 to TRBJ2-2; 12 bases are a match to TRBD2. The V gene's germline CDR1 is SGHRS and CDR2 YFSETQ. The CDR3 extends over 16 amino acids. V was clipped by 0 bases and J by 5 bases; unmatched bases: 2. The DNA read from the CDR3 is TGCGCCAGCAGCTTGGCCGGGACTAGCGGGACCGGGGAG. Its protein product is CASSLAGTSGTGE. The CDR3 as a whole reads CASSLAGTSGTGELFF.

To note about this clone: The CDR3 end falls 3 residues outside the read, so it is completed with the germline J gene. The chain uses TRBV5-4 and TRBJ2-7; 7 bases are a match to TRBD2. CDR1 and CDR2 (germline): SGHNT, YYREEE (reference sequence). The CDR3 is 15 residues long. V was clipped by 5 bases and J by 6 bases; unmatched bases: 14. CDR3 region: CASSFWGGRRGEQYF. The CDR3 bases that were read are TGTGCCAGCAGTTTCTGGGGGGGTAGGAGAGGCGAG.

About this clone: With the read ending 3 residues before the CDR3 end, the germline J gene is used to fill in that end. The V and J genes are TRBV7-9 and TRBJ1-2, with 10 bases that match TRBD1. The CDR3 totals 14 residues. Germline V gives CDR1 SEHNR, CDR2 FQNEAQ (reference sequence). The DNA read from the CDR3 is TGTGCCAGCAGCCTGACAGGGGGCATCAACGAC. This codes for CASSLTGGIND. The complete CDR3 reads CASSLTGGINDYTF.

The CDR3 loop reads CASSHGQGRYSPLHF. CDR3 bases read: TGTGCCAGCAGCCACGGACAGGGACGTTATTCACCC. J is TRBJ1-6 and V is TRBV7-6, with 8 bases fitting TRBD1. Coverage ceases 3 residues before the CDR3 finishes, and the germline J gene fills in the end. V lost 5 bases to trimming and J lost 8 bases; unmatched junction nucleotides: 8. Germline CDR1 is SGHVS and CDR2 is FNYEAQ. This CDR3 has 15 amino acids.

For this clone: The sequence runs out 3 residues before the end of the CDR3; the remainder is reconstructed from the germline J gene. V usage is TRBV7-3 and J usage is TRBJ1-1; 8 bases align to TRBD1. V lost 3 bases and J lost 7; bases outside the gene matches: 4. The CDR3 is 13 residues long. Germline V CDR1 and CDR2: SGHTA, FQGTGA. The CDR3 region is CASSLTQGDEAFF. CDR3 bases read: TGTGCCAGCAGCTTGACACAGGGGGATGAA.

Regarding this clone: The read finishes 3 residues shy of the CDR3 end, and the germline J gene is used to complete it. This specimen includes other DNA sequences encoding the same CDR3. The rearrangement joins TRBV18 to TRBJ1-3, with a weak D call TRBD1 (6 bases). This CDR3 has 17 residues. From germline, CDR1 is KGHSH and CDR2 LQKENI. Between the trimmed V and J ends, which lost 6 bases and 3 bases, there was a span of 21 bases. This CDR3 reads CASSYRQADNLGNTIYF. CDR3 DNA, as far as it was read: TGTGCCAGCTCGTACAGACAGGCCGACAATCTTGGAAACACC.

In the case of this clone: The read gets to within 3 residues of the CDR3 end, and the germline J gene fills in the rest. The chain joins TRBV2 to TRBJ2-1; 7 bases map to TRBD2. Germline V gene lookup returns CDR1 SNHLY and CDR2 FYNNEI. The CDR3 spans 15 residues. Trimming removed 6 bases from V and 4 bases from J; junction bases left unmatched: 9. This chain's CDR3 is CASRGGQGGYNEQFF. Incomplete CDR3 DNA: TGTGCCAGCAGGGGAGGTCAGGGAGGGTACAATGAG.

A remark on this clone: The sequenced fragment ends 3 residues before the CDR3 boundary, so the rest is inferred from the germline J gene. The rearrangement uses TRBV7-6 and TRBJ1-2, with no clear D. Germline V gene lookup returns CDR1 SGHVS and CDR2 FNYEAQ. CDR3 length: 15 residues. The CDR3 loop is CASSLERSSYNDYTF. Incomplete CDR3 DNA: TGTGCCAGCAGCTTAGAGCGGAGCTCCTACAATGAC.

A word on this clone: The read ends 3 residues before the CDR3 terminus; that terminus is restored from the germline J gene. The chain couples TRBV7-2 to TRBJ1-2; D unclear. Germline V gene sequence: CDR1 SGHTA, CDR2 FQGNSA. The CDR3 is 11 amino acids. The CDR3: CASSLVRAYTF. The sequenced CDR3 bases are TGTGCCAGCAGCTTAGTTAGGGCC.

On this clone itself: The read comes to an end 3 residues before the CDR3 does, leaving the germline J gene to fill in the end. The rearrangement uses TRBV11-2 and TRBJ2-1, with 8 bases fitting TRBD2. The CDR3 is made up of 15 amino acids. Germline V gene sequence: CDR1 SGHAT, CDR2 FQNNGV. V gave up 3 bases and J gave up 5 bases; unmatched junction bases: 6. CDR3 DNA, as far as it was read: TGTGCCAGCAGCTTTTGGCGGGAGGCCCACAATGAG. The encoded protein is CASSFWREAHNE. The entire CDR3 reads CASSFWREAHNEQFF.

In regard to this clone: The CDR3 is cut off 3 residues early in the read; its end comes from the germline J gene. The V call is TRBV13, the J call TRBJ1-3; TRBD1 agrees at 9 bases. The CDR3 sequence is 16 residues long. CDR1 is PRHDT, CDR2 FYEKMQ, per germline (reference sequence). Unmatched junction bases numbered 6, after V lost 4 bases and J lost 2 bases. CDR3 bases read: TGTGCCAGCAGCTACCGGGACAGGGCCCCTGGAAACACC. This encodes CASSYRDRAPGNT. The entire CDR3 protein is CASSYRDRAPGNTIYF.

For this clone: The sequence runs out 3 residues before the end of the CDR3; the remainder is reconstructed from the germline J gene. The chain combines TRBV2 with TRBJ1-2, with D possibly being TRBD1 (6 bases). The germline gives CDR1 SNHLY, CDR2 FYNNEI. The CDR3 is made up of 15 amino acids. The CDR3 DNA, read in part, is TGTGCCAGCATCATTTTGGCAGGGGAATACAATGAC. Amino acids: CASIILAGEYND. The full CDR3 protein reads CASIILAGEYNDYTF.

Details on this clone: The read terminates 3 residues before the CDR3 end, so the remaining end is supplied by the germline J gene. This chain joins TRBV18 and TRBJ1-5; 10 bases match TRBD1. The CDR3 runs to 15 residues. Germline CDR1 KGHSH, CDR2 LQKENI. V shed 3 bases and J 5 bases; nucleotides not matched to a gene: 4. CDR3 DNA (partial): TGTGCCAGCTCACCGGACAGGGGGTGGGATCAGCCC. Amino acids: CASSPDRGWDQP. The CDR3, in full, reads CASSPDRGWDQPQHF.